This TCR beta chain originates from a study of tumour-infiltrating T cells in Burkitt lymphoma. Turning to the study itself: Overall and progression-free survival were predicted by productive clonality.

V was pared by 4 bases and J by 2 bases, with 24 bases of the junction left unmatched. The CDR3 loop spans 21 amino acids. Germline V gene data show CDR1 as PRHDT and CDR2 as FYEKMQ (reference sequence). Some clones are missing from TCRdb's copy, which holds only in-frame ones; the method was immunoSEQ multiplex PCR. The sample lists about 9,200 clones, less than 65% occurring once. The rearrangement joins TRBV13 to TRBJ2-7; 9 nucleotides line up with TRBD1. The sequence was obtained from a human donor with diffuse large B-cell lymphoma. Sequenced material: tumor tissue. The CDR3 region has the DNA TGTGCCAGCAGCTCATTAGTAGGAACCGGGACAGGGTCACCTACCACCTACGAGCAGTACTTC. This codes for CASSSLVGTGTGSPTTYEQYF.